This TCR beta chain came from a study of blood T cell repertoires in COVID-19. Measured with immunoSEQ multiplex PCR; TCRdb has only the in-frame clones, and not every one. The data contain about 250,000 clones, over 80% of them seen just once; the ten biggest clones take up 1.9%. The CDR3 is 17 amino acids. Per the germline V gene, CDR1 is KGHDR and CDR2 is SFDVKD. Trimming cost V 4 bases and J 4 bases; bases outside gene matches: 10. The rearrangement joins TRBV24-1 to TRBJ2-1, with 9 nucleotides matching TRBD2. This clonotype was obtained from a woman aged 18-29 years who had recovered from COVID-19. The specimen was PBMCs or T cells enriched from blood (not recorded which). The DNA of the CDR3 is TGTGCCACCAGTGACCCGGTACTAGCGGGCGGATACAATGAGCAGTTCTTC. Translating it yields CATSDPVLAGGYNEQFF.